Listed here are 2 T cell receptor beta chains from one sample, sequenced in a study of circulating and synovial CD4+ cells in juvenile arthritis. The repertoire was sequenced with immunoSEQ multiplex PCR; TCRdb's copy has only in-frame clones and lacks some. The sample has tens of thousands of clones, about 94% seen once. Sequenced input: CD4+ T cells from blood. These receptors were collected from a human donor with juvenile idiopathic arthritis.

The chain has TRBV6-5 and TRBJ2-4; D is ambiguous. The V end was cut by 2 bases, the J end by 0 bases, with 5 bases between. Germline CDR1 reads MNHEY; CDR2 reads SVGAGI. This CDR3 is 14 amino acids long. The CDR3 loop is CASSYGLAKNIQYF. CDR3 DNA sequence: TGTGCCAGCAGTTACGGGCTAGCCAAAAACATTCAGTACTTC.

The rearrangement uses TRBV7-6 and TRBJ2-3; TRBD2 is a possible D gene (6 bases). The CDR3 consists of 13 residues. The germline V and J ends were trimmed by 8 bases and 6 bases, with 15 bases remaining between them. The germline V gene has CDR1 SGHVS and CDR2 FNYEAQ. The CDR3 DNA follows: TGTGCCAGCGGGCCGGGGGTAAGGGATACGCAGTATTTT. It specifies CASGPGVRDTQYF.